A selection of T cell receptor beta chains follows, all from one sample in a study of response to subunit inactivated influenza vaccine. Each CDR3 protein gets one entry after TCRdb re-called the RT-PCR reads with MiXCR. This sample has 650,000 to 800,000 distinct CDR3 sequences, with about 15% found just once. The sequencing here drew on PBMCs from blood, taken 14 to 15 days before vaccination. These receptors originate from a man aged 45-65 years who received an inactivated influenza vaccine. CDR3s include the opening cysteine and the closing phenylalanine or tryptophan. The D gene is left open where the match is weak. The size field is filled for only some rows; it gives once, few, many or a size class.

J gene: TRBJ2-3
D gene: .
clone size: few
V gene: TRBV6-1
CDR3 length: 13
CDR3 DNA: TGTGCCAGCAGCCCCGTACTCGGCATTACGCAGTATTTT
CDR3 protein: CASSPVLGITQYF

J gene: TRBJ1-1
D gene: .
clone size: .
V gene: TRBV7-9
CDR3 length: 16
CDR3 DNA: TGTGCCAGCAGCTCCCTTTTTTTTGGGGGGAACACTGAAGCTTTCTTT
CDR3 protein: CASSSLFFGGNTEAFF

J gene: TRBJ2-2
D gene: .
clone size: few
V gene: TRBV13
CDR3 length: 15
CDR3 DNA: TGTGCCAGCAGCTCAAGACAGGAGAACACCGGGGAGCTGTTTTTT
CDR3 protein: CASSSRQENTGELFF

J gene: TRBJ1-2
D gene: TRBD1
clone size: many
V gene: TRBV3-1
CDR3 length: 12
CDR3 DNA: TGTGCCACCGAGGACAGGGTCTATGGCTACACCTTC
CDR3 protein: CATEDRVYGYTF

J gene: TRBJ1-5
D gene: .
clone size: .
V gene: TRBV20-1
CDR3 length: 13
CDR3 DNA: TGCAGTGCCAACGCAGCTATCGATCAGCCCCAGCATTTT
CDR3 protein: CSANAAIDQPQHF

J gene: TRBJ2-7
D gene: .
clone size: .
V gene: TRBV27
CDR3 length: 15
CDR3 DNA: TGTGCCAGCAGTTTATCCCCCGCCAGGTTTGGTGAGCAGTACTTC
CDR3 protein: CASSLSPARFGEQYF

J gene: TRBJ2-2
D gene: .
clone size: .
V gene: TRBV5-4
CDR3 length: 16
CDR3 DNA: TGTGCCAGCAGCTTGGAACCGGTTACAGCACCCGGGGAGCTGTTTTTT
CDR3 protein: CASSLEPVTAPGELFF

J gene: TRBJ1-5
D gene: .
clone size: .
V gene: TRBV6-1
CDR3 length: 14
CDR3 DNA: TGTGCCAGCGGGCTGAGGGGTAGCAATCAGCCCCAGCATTTT
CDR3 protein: CASGLRGSNQPQHF

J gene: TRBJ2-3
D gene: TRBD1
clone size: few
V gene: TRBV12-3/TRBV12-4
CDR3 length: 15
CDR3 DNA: TGTGCCAGCAGCATGACAGGGGTTCTCACAGATACGCAGTATTTT
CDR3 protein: CASSMTGVLTDTQYF

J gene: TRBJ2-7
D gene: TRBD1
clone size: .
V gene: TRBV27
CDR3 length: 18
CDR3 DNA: TGTGCCAGCAGTTTATCGGTGGGACAGGGGTTTTTCGTTTACGAGCAGTACTTC
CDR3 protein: CASSLSVGQGFFVYEQYF

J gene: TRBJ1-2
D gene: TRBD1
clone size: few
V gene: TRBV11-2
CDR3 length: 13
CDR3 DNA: TGTGCCAGCAGCCAGGACAGGGTGAATGGCTACACCTTC
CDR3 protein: CASSQDRVNGYTF

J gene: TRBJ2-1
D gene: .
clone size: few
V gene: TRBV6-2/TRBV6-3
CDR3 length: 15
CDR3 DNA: TGTGCCAGCAGTCCTCAAGGGACTGCATACAATGAGCAGTTCTTC
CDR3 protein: CASSPQGTAYNEQFF

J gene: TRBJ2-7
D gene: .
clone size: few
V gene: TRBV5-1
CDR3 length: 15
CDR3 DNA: TGCGCCAGCTTCTTGGCCTCTAACAGAAACTACGAGCAGTACTTC
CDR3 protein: CASFLASNRNYEQYF

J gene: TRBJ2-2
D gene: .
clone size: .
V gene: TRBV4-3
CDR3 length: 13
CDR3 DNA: TGCGCCAGCAGCCAAGATTTCGGCGGGGAGCTGTTTTTT
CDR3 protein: CASSQDFGGELFF